The rows below give T cell receptor beta chains drawn from one sample of a study of blood T cell repertoires in COVID-19. Profiled with immunoSEQ multiplex PCR; TCRdb holds only in-frame clones, not every one. The table has 200,000 to 250,000 clones, about 91% seen once. Sequenced sample: peripheral blood. The origin of the receptors is a man in his late teens or twenties with active or convalescent COVID-19. Each CDR3 is given with its conserved first and last residue. D genes are given only for firm matches.

>-|TRBJ2-5|TRBV24-1
CATSFDSGKETQYF
TGTGCCACCAGTTTTGACTCGGGGAAGGAGACCCAGTACTTC
>-|TRBJ2-7|TRBV28
CASIAEDYEQYF
TGTGCCAGCATAGCGGAAGACTACGAGCAGTACTTC
>TRBD2|TRBJ2-7|TRBV27
CASSPGGLKQYF
TGTGCCAGCAGTCCGGGGGGACTCAAGCAGTACTTC
>TRBD1|TRBJ1-5|TRBV25-1
CASRETGANQPQHF
TGTGCCAGCAGGGAGACAGGGGCGAATCAGCCCCAGCATTTT
>-|TRBJ1-2|TRBV2
CAGQDLNYGYTF
TGTGCCGGGCAAGACCTAAACTATGGCTACACCTTC
>TRBD1|TRBJ2-5|TRBV3-1/TRBV3-2
CASSQSYGTGQETQYF
TGTGCCAGCAGCCAAAGCTATGGGACAGGCCAAGAGACCCAGTACTTC
>TRBD1|TRBJ2-3|TRBV6-5
CASTRDRGTDTQYF
TGTGCCAGCACCCGGGACAGGGGCACAGATACGCAGTATTTT
>-|TRBJ1-1|TRBV7-9
CASSLRGPIYTEAFF
TGTGCCAGCAGCTTAAGGGGTCCGATATATACTGAAGCTTTCTTT
>-|TRBJ1-5|TRBV28
CASREYSSNQPQHF
TGTGCCAGCAGGGAATACAGTAGCAATCAGCCCCAGCATTTT
>-|TRBJ2-1|TRBV6-2/TRBV6-3
CASSLLAEGAYNEQFF
TGTGCCAGCAGTCTACTAGCTGAAGGGGCCTACAATGAGCAGTTCTTC
>TRBD2|TRBJ2-1|TRBV27
CASSLSWRGTSANEQFF
TGTGCCAGCAGTTTATCTTGGCGGGGGACCTCTGCCAATGAGCAGTTCTTC
>TRBD2|TRBJ2-6|TRBV7-3
CASSSEGLAGSGANVLTF
TGTGCCAGCAGCTCAGAGGGGCTAGCGGGCTCTGGGGCCAACGTCCTGACTTTC
>-|TRBJ2-5|TRBV5-1
CASSPNLQSQETQYF
TGCGCCAGCAGCCCGAACCTACAGTCTCAAGAGACCCAGTACTTC
>TRBD1|TRBJ1-2|TRBV7-2
CASSLRRQGTIYGYTF
TGTGCCAGCAGCTTACGGAGACAGGGGACGATTTATGGCTACACCTTC
>-|TRBJ2-7|TRBV19
CASSESSYEQYF
TGTGCCAGTAGTGAGAGCTCCTACGAGCAGTACTTC
>-|TRBJ2-6|TRBV28
CASGQRSGANVLTF
TGTGCCAGCGGCCAGCGCTCTGGGGCCAACGTCCTGACTTTC